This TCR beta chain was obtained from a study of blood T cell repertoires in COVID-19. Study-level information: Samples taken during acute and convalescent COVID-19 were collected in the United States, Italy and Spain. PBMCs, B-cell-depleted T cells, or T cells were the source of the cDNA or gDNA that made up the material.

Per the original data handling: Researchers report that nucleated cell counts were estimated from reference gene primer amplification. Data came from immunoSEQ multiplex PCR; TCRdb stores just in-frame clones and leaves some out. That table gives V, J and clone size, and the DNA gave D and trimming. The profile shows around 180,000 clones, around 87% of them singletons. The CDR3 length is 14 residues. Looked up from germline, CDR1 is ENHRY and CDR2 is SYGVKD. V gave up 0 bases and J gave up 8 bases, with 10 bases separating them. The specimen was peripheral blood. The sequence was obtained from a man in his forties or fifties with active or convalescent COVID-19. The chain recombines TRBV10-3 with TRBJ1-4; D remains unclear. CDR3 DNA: TGTGCCATCAGTGAGTCAGGAGGTTGGGAAAAACTGTTTTTT. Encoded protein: CAISESGGWEKLFF.